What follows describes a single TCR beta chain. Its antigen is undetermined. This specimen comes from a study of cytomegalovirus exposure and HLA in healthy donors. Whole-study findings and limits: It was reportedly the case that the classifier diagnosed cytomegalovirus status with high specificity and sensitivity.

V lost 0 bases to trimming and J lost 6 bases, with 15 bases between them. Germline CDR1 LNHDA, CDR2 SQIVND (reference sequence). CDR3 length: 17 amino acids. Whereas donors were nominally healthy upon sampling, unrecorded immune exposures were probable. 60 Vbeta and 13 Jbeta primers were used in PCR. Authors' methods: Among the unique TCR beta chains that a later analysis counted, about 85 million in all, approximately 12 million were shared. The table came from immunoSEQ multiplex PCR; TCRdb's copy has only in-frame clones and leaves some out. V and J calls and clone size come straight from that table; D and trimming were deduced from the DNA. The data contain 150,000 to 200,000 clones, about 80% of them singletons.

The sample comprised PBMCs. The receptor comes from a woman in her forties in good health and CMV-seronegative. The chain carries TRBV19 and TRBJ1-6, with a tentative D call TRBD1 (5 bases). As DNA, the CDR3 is TGTGCCAGTAGTATAGAACCGAGACCAGGGCGTAATTCACCCCTCCACTTT. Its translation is CASSIEPRPGRNSPLHF.